A selection of T cell receptor beta chains follows, all from one sample in a study of blood T cell repertoires in COVID-19. TCRdb's table, derived via immunoSEQ multiplex PCR, lists solely in-frame clones and lacks some. The table lists 200,000 to 250,000 clones, about nine tenths of them singletons, with roughly 2.5% in the top ten. The source material was peripheral blood. Receptors were obtained from a woman aged 60-75 years with acute or convalescent COVID-19. CDR3s include the opening cysteine and the closing phenylalanine or tryptophan. Each record gives: clone size, V gene, D gene, J gene, CDR3 protein, CDR3 DNA. The D gene is left open where the match is weak. Size is omitted from some rows. Given values are once, few, many or a class for expanded clones.

>.|TRBV7-9|TRBD2|TRBJ2-1
CASSTPGLVYNEQFF
TGTGCCAGCAGCACCCCGGGACTAGTTTACAATGAGCAGTTCTTC
>.|TRBV14|TRBD1|TRBJ2-3
CASSQGPPGQSTDTQYF
TGTGCCAGCAGCCAAGGTCCACCGGGACAGAGCACAGATACGCAGTATTTT
>.|TRBV2|.|TRBJ1-6
CASTGTRNSPLHF
TGTGCCAGCACCGGGACACGAAATTCACCCCTCCACTTT
>.|TRBV7-9|.|TRBJ1-1
CASSTVSGGGTEAFF
TGTGCCAGCAGCACTGTGAGTGGTGGAGGGACTGAAGCTTTCTTT
>once|TRBV4-1|TRBD2|TRBJ2-7
CASSPPQGGGYEQYF
TGCGCCAGCAGCCCCCCTCAGGGCGGGGGTTACGAGCAGTACTTC
>.|TRBV5-1|TRBD2|TRBJ2-1
CASSLGLAGGYNEQFF
TGCGCCAGCAGCTTGGGGCTAGCGGGGGGATACAATGAGCAGTTCTTC
>.|TRBV19|.|TRBJ1-1
CASSPGQKNTEAFF
TGTGCCAGTAGTCCTGGACAGAAGAACACTGAAGCTTTCTTT
>.|TRBV21-1|.|TRBJ2-7
CASSTPRDRTTYEQYF
TGTGCCAGCAGCACCCCTCGGGACAGGACCACCTACGAGCAGTACTTC
>.|TRBV27|TRBD1|TRBJ1-5
CASRTGNQPQHF
TGTGCCAGTCGGACAGGGAATCAGCCCCAGCATTTT
>.|TRBV3-1/TRBV3-2|TRBD1|TRBJ2-7
CASSFGQGLYEQYF
TGTGCCAGCAGCTTCGGACAGGGCTTATACGAGCAGTACTTC
>once|TRBV18|TRBD1|TRBJ1-5
CASSPGTGNQPQHF
TGTGCCAGCTCACCAGGGACAGGGAATCAGCCCCAGCATTTT
>.|TRBV19|TRBD1|TRBJ1-5
CASSIDRARQPQHF
TGTGCCAGTAGTATCGACAGGGCCCGGCAGCCCCAGCATTTT
>.|TRBV30|TRBD1|TRBJ1-3
CAWSPDRGHTIYF
TGTGCCTGGAGTCCCGACAGGGGACACACCATATATTTT
>.|TRBV9|.|TRBJ1-6
CASSVAPGQSLHSPLHF
TGTGCCAGCAGCGTAGCCCCTGGACAGAGCCTCCATTCACCCCTCCACTTT
>.|TRBV30|TRBD1|TRBJ1-3
CAWSVQGASGNTIYF
TGTGCCTGGAGTGTACAGGGGGCCTCTGGAAACACCATATATTTT
>.|TRBV10-3|.|TRBJ1-2
CAISESHGVLGYTF
TGTGCCATCAGTGAGTCGCACGGAGTCTTAGGCTACACCTTC
>.|TRBV19|TRBD1|TRBJ1-5
CASSTQGNQPQHF
TGTGCCAGTAGTACACAGGGGAATCAGCCCCAGCATTTT
>once|TRBV4-1|.|TRBJ1-6
CASSQDTAVNSPLHF
TGCGCCAGCAGCCAAGATACCGCAGTTAATTCACCCCTCCACTTT
>.|TRBV28|TRBD1|TRBJ1-4
CASSRLPGQGVAPNEKLFF
TGTGCCAGCAGTCGTCTCCCGGGACAGGGAGTCGCACCTAATGAAAAACTGTTTTTT
>.|TRBV28|TRBD1|TRBJ2-7
CASRGDSSYEQYF
TGTGCCAGCAGAGGGGACAGCTCCTACGAGCAGTACTTC
>.|TRBV19|.|TRBJ1-5
CASSIVRAGNQPQHF
TGTGCCAGTAGTATAGTGAGGGCAGGCAATCAGCCCCAGCATTTT
>.|TRBV7-2|TRBD2|TRBJ2-3
CASSSGGGTDTQYF
TGTGCCAGCAGCTCCGGGGGGGGCACAGATACGCAGTATTTT
>.|TRBV3-1/TRBV3-2|TRBD1|TRBJ1-2
CASSQGRTGGNYGYTF
TGTGCCAGCAGCCAGGGTCGGACAGGGGGAAACTATGGCTACACCTTC
>once|TRBV28|TRBD1|TRBJ2-7
CASSLRQGPPYEQYF
TGTGCCAGCAGTTTACGACAGGGGCCCCCCTACGAGCAGTACTTC
>few|TRBV18|.|TRBJ1-4
CASSPLQNEKLFF
TGTGCCAGCTCACCACTACAAAATGAAAAACTGTTTTTT
>.|TRBV25-1|TRBD2|TRBJ2-1
CASSASLAGINEQFF
TGTGCCAGCAGTGCCTCCCTAGCGGGGATCAATGAGCAGTTCTTC
>.|TRBV5-1|.|TRBJ2-7
CASSLGQSYEQYF
TGCGCCAGCAGCTTGGGACAGTCCTACGAGCAGTACTTC
>few|TRBV4-1|TRBD2|TRBJ2-5
CASSHGTSGGQAQYF
TGCGCCAGCAGCCACGGGACTAGCGGGGGCCAGGCCCAGTACTTC
>.|TRBV9|.|TRBJ2-3
CASSPHTDTQYF
TGTGCCAGCAGCCCCCACACAGATACGCAGTATTTT
>.|TRBV28|TRBD1|TRBJ2-7
CASSFRDRGEAYEQYF
TGTGCCAGCAGTTTCCGGGACAGGGGCGAGGCCTACGAGCAGTACTTC
>.|TRBV19|.|TRBJ1-6
CASKTGRSYNSPLHF
TGTGCCAGTAAAACCGGTCGCTCCTATAATTCACCCCTCCACTTT
>.|TRBV9|TRBD1|TRBJ1-6
CASSVEDRASSPLHF
TGTGCCAGCAGCGTAGAGGACAGGGCTTCTTCACCCCTCCACTTT
>.|TRBV19|.|TRBJ1-4
CASSIVMSGGREKLFF
TGTGCCAGTAGTATAGTTATGTCGGGGGGCAGGGAAAAACTGTTTTTT
>.|TRBV3-1/TRBV3-2|TRBD2|TRBJ2-1
CASSPLAGVRNEQFF
TGTGCCAGCAGCCCACTAGCGGGAGTGCGTAATGAGCAGTTCTTC
>.|TRBV27|TRBD1|TRBJ1-1
CASSTHTGGDYMNTEAFF
TGTGCCAGCAGTACGCATACAGGGGGAGATTACATGAACACTGAAGCTTTCTTT
>.|TRBV5-6|TRBD1|TRBJ1-2
CASSLLGQGARGYTF
TGTGCCAGCAGCTTGTTAGGACAGGGGGCCCGTGGCTACACCTTC
>.|TRBV19|TRBD2|TRBJ2-7
CASSGLAGGPYEQYF
TGTGCCAGTAGTGGATTAGCGGGGGGGCCGTACGAGCAGTACTTC
>.|TRBV11-3|TRBD1|TRBJ2-3
CASSFSGQVTDTQYF
TGTGCCAGCAGCTTCTCGGGACAGGTCACAGATACGCAGTATTTT
>.|TRBV19|TRBD2|TRBJ2-6
CASSMGLAASSGANVLTF
TGTGCCAGTAGTATGGGACTAGCCGCGAGCTCTGGGGCCAACGTCCTGACTTTC
>.|TRBV5-1|.|TRBJ1-4
CASSFSEWTYEKLFF
TGCGCCAGCAGCTTTTCGGAGTGGACTTATGAAAAACTGTTTTTT
>.|TRBV9|TRBD1|TRBJ1-4
CASSSRDRNEKLFF
TGTGCCAGCAGCTCGCGGGACAGGAATGAAAAACTGTTTTTT
>.|TRBV7-2|TRBD2|TRBJ2-1
CASSPRTSGNEQFF
TGTGCCAGCAGCCCAAGGACTAGCGGAAATGAGCAGTTCTTC
>.|TRBV14|.|TRBJ2-3
CASSQYTDTQYF
TGTGCCAGCAGCCAATACACAGATACGCAGTATTTT
>once|TRBV19|TRBD1|TRBJ1-2
CASSRDSLYGYTF
TGTGCCAGTAGCCGGGACAGCCTCTATGGCTACACCTTC
>.|TRBV18|TRBD1|TRBJ2-1
CASSLGQINEQFF
TGTGCCAGCTCACTGGGACAGATCAATGAGCAGTTCTTC